These 5 T cell receptor beta chains were all obtained from the same sample, sequenced in a study of response to subunit inactivated influenza vaccine. TCRdb fed the RT-PCR reads into MiXCR, producing one record per CDR3 protein. The sample lists more than 700,000 distinct CDR3 sequences, 21% occurring once. The sample in question was PBMCs from blood, obtained roughly 5 days after vaccination. The receptor source for this set is a man over 45 who received an inactivated influenza vaccine.

The rearrangement uses TRBV7-9 and TRBJ2-1; no firm D call. CDR1 and CDR2 from the germline V gene are SEHNR and FQNEAQ (reference sequence). The V end lost 3 bases, the J end lost 11 bases, and 14 bases lay between the germline ends. The CDR3 is made up of 13 amino acids. The CDR3 coding sequence is TGTGCCAGCAGCTTGGGCGGATCCGAGAAGCAGTTCTTC. It yields the protein CASSLGGSEKQFF.

This clonotype was observed a few times. The chain has TRBV28 and TRBJ1-6; tentatively, D is TRBD1 (6 bases). Trimming pared 8 bases from V and 12 bases from J, leaving 14 bases between. Per germline, CDR1 MDHEN and CDR2 SYDVKM. The CDR3 is made up of 12 amino acids. The CDR3 coding sequence is TGTGCCAGCTTCTACAGGGTGGGACCCCTCCACTTT. Translating it yields CASFYRVGPLHF.

This chain connects TRBV29-1 to TRBJ2-7; D remains unclear. Germline lookup yields CDR1 SQVTM and CDR2 ANQGSEA. The length of the CDR3 is 12 residues. Between the trimmed V and J ends, which lost 4 bases and 5 bases, there was a span of 12 bases. CDR3 loop: CSVGRRVNEQYF. As DNA, the CDR3 is TGCAGCGTTGGACGGAGAGTCAACGAGCAGTACTTC.

This clonotype was counted between two and nine times. The gene calls are TRBV6-5 and TRBJ2-3, with 10 bases matching TRBD2. The CDR3 sequence is 16 residues long. With 2 bases clipped from V and 2 bases from J, the junction kept 4 bases outside the gene matches. In germline, CDR1 is MNHEY, CDR2 SVGAGI. The CDR3 protein is CASSYGLAGVTDTQYF. In nucleotides, the CDR3 is TGTGCCAGCAGTTACGGTCTAGCGGGAGTCACAGATACGCAGTATTTT.

The rearrangement links TRBV20-1 to TRBJ2-1; TRBD2 agrees at 10 bases. The CDR3 contains 15 residues. V was clipped by 6 bases and J by 5 bases; unmatched bases: 10. The germline V gene has CDR1 DFQATT and CDR2 SNEGSKA (reference sequence). The CDR3 reads CSAHLAGAGNNEQFF. CDR3 bases: TGCAGTGCACATCTAGCGGGGGCTGGTAACAATGAGCAGTTCTTC.